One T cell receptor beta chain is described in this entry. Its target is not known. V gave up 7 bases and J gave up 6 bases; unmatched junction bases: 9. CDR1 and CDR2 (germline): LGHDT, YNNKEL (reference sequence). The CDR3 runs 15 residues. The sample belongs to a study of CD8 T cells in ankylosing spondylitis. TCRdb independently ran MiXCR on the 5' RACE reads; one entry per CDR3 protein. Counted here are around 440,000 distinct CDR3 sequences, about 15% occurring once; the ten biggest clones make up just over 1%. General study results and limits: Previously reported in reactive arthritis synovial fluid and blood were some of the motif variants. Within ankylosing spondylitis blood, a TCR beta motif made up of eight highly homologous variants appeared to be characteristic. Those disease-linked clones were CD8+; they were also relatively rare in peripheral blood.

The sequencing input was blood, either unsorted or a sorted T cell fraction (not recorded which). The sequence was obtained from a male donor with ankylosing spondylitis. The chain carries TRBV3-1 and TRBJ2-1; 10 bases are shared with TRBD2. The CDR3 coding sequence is TGTGCCAGCACCCCAGCGGGAGGGCCTGGCAATGAGCAGTTCTTC. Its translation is CASTPAGGPGNEQFF.